Below are 21 T cell receptor beta chains sequenced from a single sample in a study of response to subunit inactivated influenza vaccine. TCRdb re-called the RT-PCR reads through MiXCR, storing one row per CDR3 protein. There are around 180,000 distinct CDR3 sequences in the sample; about 10% occur only once, and roughly a tenth lies in the top ten. The sample here was non-naive T cells sorted from PBMCs, taken on the day of vaccination. Receptor source: a man aged 50 to 60 who received an inactivated influenza vaccine.

This clonotype was seen a handful of times. This chain links TRBV20-1 with TRBJ2-7, with TRBD1 matching 8 bases. V trimming: 8 bases; J trimming: 1 base; junction bases outside the gene matches: 16. Germline V CDR1 and CDR2: DFQATT, SNEGSKA (reference sequence). This CDR3 contains 16 residues. DNA for the CDR3: TGCAGTACCGCCGCCGGGACAGGCATAATGTCCTACGAGCAGTACTTC. It specifies CSTAAGTGIMSYEQYF.

CDR3 loop: CSVGLHGEQYF. CDR3 in DNA: TGCAGCGTTGGACTCCATGGAGAGCAGTACTTC. This chain connects TRBV29-1 to TRBJ2-7; no clear D. Trimming left V 4 bases short and J 7 bases short, with 11 bases between. From germline, CDR1 is SQVTM and CDR2 ANQGSEA. This CDR3 comprises 11 residues.

The chain combines TRBV20-1 with TRBJ2-1; 7 nucleotides align to TRBD2. Germline assignment: CDR1 DFQATT and CDR2 SNEGSKA (reference sequence). The junction had 19 bases not matched to a gene; V was cut back by 5 bases and J by 0 bases. The CDR3 covers 19 residues. CDR3 in amino acids: CSAPSREKAGGSSYNEQFF. The CDR3 nucleotides are TGCAGTGCTCCCTCCAGGGAAAAGGCTGGCGGGAGCTCCTACAATGAGCAGTTCTTC.

This clonotype appeared a few times. V gene TRBV2 combines with J gene TRBJ1-5; 9 positions agree with TRBD1. This CDR3 is 13 amino acids long. V shed 5 bases, J shed 9 bases, and the junction held 5 bases outside the gene matches. Germline V gene sequence: CDR1 SNHLY, CDR2 FYNNEI. DNA for the CDR3: TGTGCCAGCAGTTGGGACAGGGAAGGGCCCCAGCATTTT. Protein product: CASSWDREGPQHF.

This clonotype occurred a few times. This chain connects TRBV4-1 to TRBJ2-1; 11 positions match TRBD2. The CDR3 loop spans 15 amino acids. Trimming cost V 4 bases and J 2 bases; bases outside gene matches: 1. Looked up from germline, CDR1 is MGHRA and CDR2 is YSYEKL. The CDR3 reads CASSRLAGTYNEQFF. The CDR3, as DNA: TGCGCCAGCAGCCGACTAGCGGGGACCTACAATGAGCAGTTCTTC.

The rearrangement links TRBV7-9 to TRBJ2-3; 8 bases match TRBD1. Germline-derived CDR1 and CDR2 are SEHNR and FQNEAQ (reference sequence). CDR3 length: 17 amino acids. V dropped 4 bases and J dropped 0; count of bases not matched to a gene: 9. Here the CDR3 DNA reads TGTGCCAGCAGCTCGAAACTGGACAGGGCAAGCACAGATACGCAGTATTTT. The encoded protein is CASSSKLDRASTDTQYF. The full variable domain, its missing parts supplied by reference TRBV7-9 and TRBJ2-3, is DTGVSQNPRHKITKRGQNVTFRCDPISEHNRLYWYRQTLGQGPEFLTYFQNEAQLEKSRLLSDRFSAERPKGSFSTLEIQRTEQGDSAMYLCASSSKLDRASTDTQYFGPGTRLTVL.

This clonotype appeared a few times. V and J are TRBV6-2 or TRBV6-3 and TRBJ2-7; D is unclear. V gave up 6 bases and J gave up 0 bases, with 6 bases separating them. Germline V gene sequence: CDR1 MNHEY, CDR2 SVGEGT. This CDR3 is built from 12 residues. CDR3 coding DNA: TGTGCCAGCAGGGCCTACTCCTACGAGCAGTACTTC. Translation: CASRAYSYEQYF.

This clonotype was detected many times. The rearrangement uses TRBV14 and TRBJ2-2; possible D gene TRBD1, 6 bases. This CDR3 contains 14 residues. Germline CDR1 reads SGHDN; CDR2 reads FVKESK. The V end was cut by 5 bases, the J end by 4 bases, with 11 bases between. The CDR3 region has the DNA TGTGCCAGCAGCTTCGGACAGTCCACCGGGGAGCTGTTTTTT. This translates into CASSFGQSTGELFF. Full variable domain (remainder filled in from reference TRBV14 and TRBJ2-2): EAGVTQFPSHSVIEKGQTVTLRCDPISGHDNLYWYRRVMGKEIKFLLHFVKESKQDESGMPNNRFLAERTGGTYSTLKVQPAELEDSGVYFCASSFGQSTGELFFGEGSRLTVL.

In its sample, this clonotype was seen many times. The gene calls are TRBV5-5 and TRBJ2-1; 11 nucleotides match TRBD2. This CDR3 region has 15 residues. Unmatched junction bases numbered 8, after V lost 4 bases and J lost 8 bases. CDR1 and CDR2 from the germline V gene are SGHKS and YYEKEE (reference sequence). The CDR3 loop is CASSLAGGLRDEQFF. CDR3 sequence (DNA): TGTGCCAGCAGCCTAGCGGGAGGCCTCAGGGATGAGCAGTTCTTC.

This clonotype showed up just a few times. The rearrangement uses TRBV11-2 and TRBJ2-2; the match to TRBD2 covers 10 bases. Per germline, CDR1 SGHAT and CDR2 FQNNGV. V was pared by 5 bases and J by 4 bases, with 4 bases of the junction left unmatched. The CDR3 has 15 residues. Here the CDR3 DNA reads TGTGCCAGCAGCACCGGGACTAGCGCCACCGGGGAGCTGTTTTTT. Protein product: CASSTGTSATGELFF.

This clonotype was counted between two and nine times. The rearrangement links TRBV7-3 to TRBJ2-5, with TRBD2 matching 10 bases. CDR1 is SGHTA, CDR2 FQGTGA, per germline. Losses at the gene ends were 1 base for V and 3 bases for J; bases not matched to a gene: 8. This CDR3 is 17 amino acids long. As DNA, the CDR3 is TGTGCCAGCAGCTTAAGGGCGGGTAGCGGGAGGAAAGAGACCCAGTACTTC. Amino acid sequence: CASSLRAGSGRKETQYF. Supplemented by reference TRBV7-3 and TRBJ2-5, the full variable domain reads GAGVSQTPSNKVTEKGKYVELRCDPISGHTALYWYRQSLGQGPEFLIYFQGTGAADDSGLPNDRFFAVRPEGSVSTLKIQRTERGDSAVYLCASSLRAGSGRKETQYFGPGTRLLVL.

This chain connects TRBV5-1 to TRBJ2-5, with TRBD2 identical over 15 bases. CDR3 length: 15 residues. In germline, CDR1 is SGHRS, CDR2 YFSETQ. V lost 3 bases to trimming and J lost 4 bases; unmatched junction nucleotides: 1. The CDR3, as DNA: TGCGCCAGCAGCTCGGGACTAGCGGGGGGAGAGACCCAGTACTTC. It encodes CASSSGLAGGETQYF. Based on the CDR3 plus reference TRBV5-1 and TRBJ2-5, the full variable domain is KAGVTQTPRYLIKTRGQQVTLSCSPISGHRSVSWYQQTPGQGLQFLFEYFSETQRNKGNFPGRFSGRQFSNSRSEMNVSTLELGDSALYLCASSSGLAGGETQYFGPGTRLLVL.

A few counts support this clonotype. The rearrangement links TRBV28 to TRBJ2-3; the D gene is possibly TRBD1 (5 bases). The germline V gene encodes CDR1 MDHEN and CDR2 SYDVKM. This CDR3 comprises 16 residues. Trimming removed 3 bases from V and 0 bases from J, with 13 bases in between. The DNA of the CDR3 is TGTGCCAGCAGTTTGGGGCCGGGTCCTAGCACAGATACGCAGTATTTT. Translated: CASSLGPGPSTDTQYF.

CDR3 residues: CASSRKGLAGVNEQFF. Here the CDR3 DNA reads TGTGCCAGCAGCCGAAAGGGACTAGCGGGAGTCAATGAGCAGTTCTTC. The V call is TRBV5-6, the J call TRBJ2-1; 14 nucleotides agree with TRBD2. Looked up from germline, CDR1 is SGHDT and CDR2 is YYEEEE. This CDR3 comprises 16 residues. The junction had 6 bases not matched to a gene; V was cut back by 4 bases and J by 6 bases. The whole variable domain, remainder taken from reference TRBV5-6 and TRBJ2-1, is DAGVTQSPTHLIKTRGQQVTLRCSPKSGHDTVSWYQQALGQGPQFIFQYYEEEERQRGNFPDRFSGHQFPNYSSELNVNALLLGDSALYLCASSRKGLAGVNEQFFGPGTRLTVL.

Ten or more counts support this clonotype. The CDR3 sequence is CASSYGNEQFF. Here the CDR3 DNA reads TGTGCCAGCAGTTATGGGAATGAGCAGTTCTTC. V usage is TRBV6-2 or TRBV6-3 and J usage is TRBJ2-1; D is unclear. Germline loops: CDR1 MNHEY, CDR2 SVGEGT. V shed 3 bases and J shed 7 bases, with 4 bases lying between them. This CDR3 has 11 residues.

This clonotype occurred a few times. This chain uses TRBV7-2 with TRBJ1-4, with D uncertain. Trimming shortened V by 5 bases and J by 8 bases, and 18 bases separated the two germline ends. CDR1 and CDR2 from the germline V gene are SGHTA and FQGNSA. This CDR3 has 15 residues. CDR3 region: CASSLSGAGGEKLFF. In DNA, the CDR3 is TGTGCCAGCAGCCTCTCAGGCGCGGGAGGCGAAAAACTGTTTTTT.

V usage is TRBV30 and J usage is TRBJ1-1, with D hard to call. Germline values: CDR1 GTSNPN, CDR2 SVGIG (reference sequence). There are 12 residues in the CDR3. V was clipped by 2 bases and J by 5 bases, with 9 bases between them. The CDR3 loop is CAWSPGGTEAFF. CDR3 nucleotides: TGTGCCTGGAGTCCCGGAGGGACTGAAGCTTTCTTT. Full variable domain (remainder filled in from reference TRBV30 and TRBJ1-1): SQTIHQWPATLVQPVGSPLSLECTVEGTSNPNLYWYRQAAGRGLQLLFYSVGIGQISSEVPQNLSASRPQDRQFILSSKKLLLSDSGFYLCAWSPGGTEAFFGQGTRLTVV.

This sequence joins TRBV5-4 and TRBJ2-7; TRBD1 matches 9 bases. Germline loops: CDR1 SGHNT, CDR2 YYREEE (reference sequence). The length of the CDR3 is 14 residues. The V segment lost 3 bases and the J segment 7 bases; nucleotides outside the gene matches: 8. This chain's CDR3 is CASSSGTGYREQYF. The CDR3 nucleotides are TGTGCCAGCAGCTCCGGGACAGGGTATAGAGAGCAGTACTTC.

The sample holds a few counts of this clonotype. This chain connects TRBV14 to TRBJ1-1; no definite D call. The CDR3 consists of 13 residues. The germline V and J ends were trimmed by 0 bases and 0 bases, with 2 bases remaining between them. CDR1 and CDR2 from the germline V gene are SGHDN and FVKESK. In nucleotides, the CDR3 is TGTGCCAGCAGCCAAGATTTGAACACTGAAGCTTTCTTT. Translated: CASSQDLNTEAFF.

The rearrangement joins TRBV1 to TRBJ1-2. TRBV1 is labeled a pseudogene. This CDR3 spans 12 amino acids. CDR3 nucleotides: TGCACCAGCAGCCAAGAATGGGCTGGCTACACCTTC. It yields the protein CTSSQEWAGYTF.

The chain is built from TRBV6-1 and TRBJ2-5; the D gene could be TRBD1 or TRBD2 (6 bases each). This CDR3 region has 13 residues. Germline V gives CDR1 MNHNS, CDR2 SASEGT. With 5 bases removed from V and 4 bases from J, the gap between germline ends came to 11 bases. The CDR3 sequence: CASSREGGETQYF. Here the CDR3 DNA reads TGTGCCAGCAGTCGAGAGGGGGGAGAGACCCAGTACTTC.